These 27 T cell receptor beta chains share one sample of origin, sequenced in a study of T cells in Graves' hyperthyroidism and ophthalmopathy. Researchers amplified the TCR beta CDR3 regions from RNA transcripts. First-round RT-PCR of the TCR CDR3 relied on the HTBI primer set. TCRdb re-derived calls from the multiplex PCR reads in MiXCR, one entry per CDR3 protein. In the table there are 700,000 to 950,000 distinct CDR3 sequences, approximately 40% of which are singletons. The sequenced sample was blood. These receptors were obtained from a woman aged 40 to 50 with Graves' hyperthyroidism.

This chain connects TRBV29-1 to TRBJ2-6, with D perhaps matching TRBD1 or TRBD2 (5 bases each). Trimming left V 6 bases short and J 1 base short, with 19 bases between. Germline lookup yields CDR1 SQVTM and CDR2 ANQGSEA. This CDR3 spans 17 amino acids. CDR3 sequence (DNA): TGCAGCGTCAGGGACGCCACATTGAGTTCTGGGGCCAACGTCCTGACTTTC. It specifies CSVRDATLSSGANVLTF.

This clonotype was observed a few times. The chain couples TRBV20-1 to TRBJ2-7; D may be TRBD1 or TRBD2 (5 bases each). This CDR3 is 16 amino acids long. The V end was cut by 0 bases, the J end by 3 bases, with 18 bases between. The germline gives CDR1 DFQATT, CDR2 SNEGSKA (reference sequence). The CDR3 protein is CSAREETGHNFYEQYF. In DNA, the CDR3 is TGCAGTGCTAGAGAGGAAACGGGGCATAACTTCTACGAGCAGTACTTC.

This clonotype was detected only a few times. J is TRBJ2-5 and V is TRBV20-1; TRBD1 agrees at 9 bases. Germline V gene data show CDR1 as DFQATT and CDR2 as SNEGSKA (reference sequence). J was trimmed by 3 bases and V by 5 bases; bases with no gene match: 4. CDR3 size: 13 residues. The CDR3 nucleotides are TGCAGTGCTCCTGGACAGGGGAAAGAGACCCAGTACTTC. This gives the protein CSAPGQGKETQYF.

This clonotype was seen at least ten times. CDR3: CASSLWTGYQPQHF. CDR3 nucleotide sequence: TGTGCCAGCAGTCTTTGGACAGGGTATCAGCCCCAGCATTTT. V is TRBV6-1 and J is TRBJ1-5; 8 nucleotides match TRBD1. The CDR3 has 14 residues. The germline CDR1 and CDR2 sequences are MNHNS and SASEGT. J was trimmed by 5 bases and V by 5 bases; bases with no gene match: 5.

This clonotype appeared many times. J is TRBJ1-5 and V is TRBV7-2, with 7 bases fitting TRBD1. The CDR3 is 15 amino acids. Germline lookup yields CDR1 SGHTA and CDR2 FQGNSA. J was trimmed by 6 bases and V by 4 bases; bases with no gene match: 9. The CDR3 coding sequence is TGTGCCAGCAGCTACGGACAGGCGGAAAGTCAGCCCCAGCATTTT. It translates to CASSYGQAESQPQHF.

This clonotype was counted a few times. The rearrangement joins TRBV5-1 to TRBJ2-7; weak D call: TRBD2 (6 bases). V was shortened by 1 base and J by 6 bases, with 17 bases between the two germline ends. Per the germline V gene, CDR1 is SGHRS and CDR2 is YFSETQ. The CDR3 has 15 amino acids. The CDR3 nucleotides read TGCGCCAGCAGCTTGTATGGGGGAGGAGGGGCCGAGCAGTACTTC. Translation: CASSLYGGGGAEQYF.

Turning to this clonotype: This sequence may be a read error, since a much larger clone differs from it by one base. The rearrangement joins TRBV10-3 to TRBJ1-5, with 8 bases matching TRBD1. From germline, CDR1 is ENHRY and CDR2 SYGVKD. The CDR3 spans 14 residues. J gave up 4 bases and V 5 bases, and 4 bases lay outside the gene matches. The DNA of the CDR3 is TGTGCCATCAGTCCGGACAGGGAGAATCAGCCCCAGCATTTT. Its translation is CAISPDRENQPQHF.

The chain has TRBV15 and TRBJ1-4, with 9 bases identical to TRBD1. Trimming took 4 bases from V and 5 from J; bases not matched to a gene: 8. CDR1 is LNHNV and CDR2 is YYDKDF in the germline V gene (reference sequence). The CDR3 sequence is 16 residues long. In nucleotides, the CDR3 is TGTGCCACCAGCACTGACAGGGGGTCAGGAAATGAAAAACTGTTTTTT. Translating gives CATSTDRGSGNEKLFF. Looking up the rest from reference TRBV15 and TRBJ1-4 gives the full variable domain: DAMVIQNPRYQVTQFGKPVTLSCSQTLNHNVMYWYQQKSSQAPKLLFHYYDKDFNNEADTPDNFQSRRPNTSFCFLDIRSPGLGDTAMYLCATSTDRGSGNEKLFFGSGTQLSVL.

This clonotype has at least ten counts. V is TRBV15 and J is TRBJ2-7; 8 bases are shared with TRBD2. Germline CDR1 LNHNV, CDR2 YYDKDF (reference sequence). This CDR3 has 15 residues. V was pared by 0 bases and J by 3 bases, with 4 bases of the junction left unmatched. CDR3 loop: CATSRERGDYYEQYF. In DNA, the CDR3 is TGTGCCACCAGCAGAGAGCGGGGGGACTACTACGAGCAGTACTTC. Drawing the rest from reference TRBV15 and TRBJ2-7, the complete variable domain is DAMVIQNPRYQVTQFGKPVTLSCSQTLNHNVMYWYQQKSSQAPKLLFHYYDKDFNNEADTPDNFQSRRPNTSFCFLDIRSPGLGDTAMYLCATSRERGDYYEQYFGPGTRLTVT.

This clonotype was seen ten or more times. This sequence joins TRBV7-9 and TRBJ2-6; D is ambiguous. Trimming cost V 3 bases and J 0 bases, with 6 bases left between them. This CDR3 is built from 15 residues. Germline V gene sequence: CDR1 SEHNR, CDR2 FQNEAQ (reference sequence). CDR3 in amino acids: CASSFFSSGANVLTF. The DNA for the CDR3 is TGTGCCAGCAGCTTCTTCAGCTCTGGGGCCAACGTCCTGACTTTC.

Turning to this clonotype: The junction does not match germline at one end; this may be a read error. The CDR3 DNA reads as TGCGCCGGCAGCAGAACAGGGGGCGCGGATCCCTACGAGCAGTACTTC. Its translation is CAGSRTGGADPYEQYF. The chain combines TRBV5-1 with TRBJ2-7; 9 bases agree with TRBD1. In germline, CDR1 is SGHRS, CDR2 YFSETQ. The CDR3 totals 16 residues.

Ten or more counts support this clonotype. The chain uses TRBV25-1 and TRBJ1-2; 7 bases agree with TRBD1. This CDR3 contains 14 residues. V was pared by 3 bases and J by 4 bases, with 5 bases of the junction left unmatched. Germline V gene data show CDR1 as MGHDK and CDR2 as SYGVNS. The CDR3 DNA reads TGTGCCAGCAGTGAGCCGACAGGGCCCTATGGCTACACCTTC. It encodes CASSEPTGPYGYTF.

This clonotype was picked up many times. The chain joins TRBV13 to TRBJ1-2; D unresolved. V was cut by 11 bases and J by 6 bases, with 13 bases left in between. This CDR3 region has 11 residues. Germline V CDR1 and CDR2: PRHDT, FYEKMQ (reference sequence). The CDR3 loop is CACRRWDGYTF. CDR3 coding DNA: TGTGCCTGCCGACGGTGGGATGGCTACACCTTC.

This clonotype occurred many times. The chain employs TRBV10-3 and TRBJ2-7; D is possibly TRBD1 (5 bases). The CDR3 is made up of 17 amino acids. The germline CDR1 and CDR2 sequences are ENHRY and SYGVKD. The V end was cut by 4 bases, the J end by 0 bases, with 19 bases between. The CDR3 region is CAISGSVGAASSYEQYF. CDR3 bases: TGTGCCATCAGTGGGTCGGTTGGGGCGGCGAGCTCCTACGAGCAGTACTTC.

Only a few counts were recorded for this clonotype. The J gene is TRBJ1-2, the V gene TRBV6-5, with D perhaps matching TRBD1 (5 bases). The CDR3 has 14 amino acids. Germline V gene sequence: CDR1 MNHEY, CDR2 SVGAGI. The V end lost 8 bases, the J end lost 5 bases, and 18 bases lay between the germline ends. The CDR3 DNA reads as TGTGCCAGCCTTGGACGCCGGCGGGGGTATGGCTACACCTTC. The encoded protein is CASLGRRRGYGYTF.

The genes are TRBV29-1 and TRBJ1-1, with TRBD1 matching over 7 bases. This CDR3 contains 14 residues. Germline CDR1 and CDR2: SQVTM and ANQGSEA. Unmatched junction bases numbered 8, after V lost 6 bases and J lost 1 base. The CDR3 DNA follows: TGCAGCGTGACTACCGGGACAGCGAACACTGAAGCTTTCTTT. Encoded protein: CSVTTGTANTEAFF.

This clonotype was detected many times. V usage is TRBV6-1 and J usage is TRBJ1-5; D is undetermined. CDR3 length equals 17 residues. V was trimmed by 4 bases and J by 6 bases, leaving 22 bases between them. CDR1 MNHNS and CDR2 SASEGT come from the germline V gene. The CDR3 spells CASSVIIPGLVSQPQHF. For the CDR3, the DNA is TGTGCCAGCAGTGTGATAATCCCCGGGTTGGTAAGTCAGCCCCAGCATTTT.

In this sample, this clonotype turned up many times. CDR3 DNA sequence: TGTGCCAGCAGCTTAAAGGGCGGTGGCGATGAGACCCAGTACTTC. It specifies CASSLKGGGDETQYF. J is TRBJ2-5 and V is TRBV7-9, with D unclear. Germline CDR1 SEHNR, CDR2 FQNEAQ (reference sequence). Trimming shortened V by 2 bases and J by 5 bases, and 15 bases separated the two germline ends. The CDR3 is 15 amino acids. Filled out from reference TRBV7-9 and TRBJ2-5, the complete variable domain reads DTGVSQNPRHKITKRGQNVTFRCDPISEHNRLYWYRQTLGQGPEFLTYFQNEAQLEKSRLLSDRFSAERPKGSFSTLEIQRTEQGDSAMYLCASSLKGGGDETQYFGPGTRLLVL.

The V and J genes are TRBV7-2 and TRBJ1-1; D call uncertain. Trimming cost V 4 bases and J 11 bases, with 23 bases left between them. This CDR3 comprises 15 residues. Germline V gives CDR1 SGHTA, CDR2 FQGNSA. The CDR3 reads CASSYRGVLILGAFF. CDR3 sequence (DNA): TGTGCCAGCAGCTACCGGGGAGTATTAATCCTCGGGGCTTTCTTT.

Turning to this clonotype: This may be a read error, as it is one base from a much larger clone. The chain joins TRBV10-3 to TRBJ1-2, with D possibly being TRBD1 (6 bases). Trimming removed 3 bases from V and 4 bases from J, with 12 bases in between. Germline CDR1 ENHRY, CDR2 SYGVKD. The CDR3 spans 14 residues. The CDR3 sequence: CAISETQGLYGYTF. As DNA, the CDR3 is TGTGCCATCAGTGAAACACAGGGACTCTATGGCTACACCTTC.

At least ten counts were recorded for this clonotype. The V gene is TRBV7-2, the J gene TRBJ1-6; no definite D call. V gave up 5 bases and J gave up 8 bases, with 10 bases separating them. The CDR3 runs 13 residues. Germline V gene lookup returns CDR1 SGHTA and CDR2 FQGNSA. CDR3 amino acids: CASSAMVDSPLHF. CDR3 sequence (DNA): TGTGCCAGCAGCGCAATGGTTGATTCACCCCTCCACTTT. The entire variable domain, with the rest obtained from reference TRBV7-2 and TRBJ1-6, is as follows: GAGVSQSPSNKVTEKGKDVELRCDPISGHTALYWYRQSLGQGLEFLIYFQGNSAPDKSGLPSDRFSAERTGGSVSTLTIQRTQQEDSAVYLCASSAMVDSPLHFGNGTRLTVT.

The chain carries TRBV4-3 and TRBJ2-7; TRBD1 matches 8 bases. Germline lookup yields CDR1 LGHNA and CDR2 YSLEER. This CDR3 has 14 residues. V lost 1 base to trimming and J lost 9 bases; unmatched junction nucleotides: 8. The CDR3 loop reads CASSQVPGQGRQYF. Written as DNA, the CDR3 is TGCGCCAGCAGCCAAGTCCCCGGACAGGGACGGCAGTACTTC.

This clonotype was observed many times. The V gene is TRBV24-1, the J gene TRBJ2-5; 8 bases align to TRBD1. Looked up from germline, CDR1 is KGHDR and CDR2 is SFDVKD. Trimming cost V 5 bases and J 3 bases; bases outside gene matches: 13. CDR3 length: 17 residues. CDR3 bases: TGTGCCACCAGTGCCCCCTCCGGGACAGGAGACAAAGAGACCCAGTACTTC. It translates to CATSAPSGTGDKETQYF.

This clonotype has a handful of counts. The V gene is TRBV6-1, the J gene TRBJ1-1, with TRBD1 identical over 7 bases. Germline loops: CDR1 MNHNS, CDR2 SASEGT. CDR3 length equals 13 residues. The V segment lost 6 bases and the J segment 6 bases; nucleotides outside the gene matches: 7. CDR3 nucleotides: TGTGCCAGCAGCCCTTACAGGGGCCCTGAAGCTTTCTTT. Amino acids: CASSPYRGPEAFF.

This clonotype came up many times. The chain combines TRBV19 with TRBJ1-2, with 7 bases fitting TRBD1. V lost 3 bases and J lost 5; bases outside the gene matches: 3. Germline V gene sequence: CDR1 LNHDA, CDR2 SQIVND (reference sequence). This CDR3 spans 13 amino acids. The CDR3 DNA follows: TGTGCCAGTAGTATTGACAGGGTATATGGCTACACCTTC. Amino acids: CASSIDRVYGYTF.

This clonotype was found many times. The chain carries TRBV7-2 and TRBJ1-2; D possibly corresponds to TRBD1 (6 bases). Looked up from germline, CDR1 is SGHTA and CDR2 is FQGNSA. CDR3 length: 15 amino acids. Deletions cut 4 bases from V and 4 bases from J, with 16 bases between. The CDR3 is CASSSYTGSLYGYTF. In DNA, the CDR3 is TGTGCCAGCAGCTCTTACACAGGGTCCCTCTATGGCTACACCTTC.

This clonotype appeared many times. The gene calls are TRBV10-2 and TRBJ1-6, with D possibly being TRBD1 (5 bases). Germline V gene data show CDR1 as WSHSY and CDR2 as SAAADI. This CDR3 contains 15 residues. V lost 3 bases, J lost 2 bases, and 8 bases lay in between. CDR3 in DNA: TGCGCCAGCAGTGATCAGGGTCCCTATAATTCACCCCTCCACTTT. It specifies CASSDQGPYNSPLHF.